The 10 T cell receptor beta chains listed next were all sequenced from one sample in a study of blood T cell repertoires in COVID-19. TCRdb keeps only in-frame clones here, not all; method: immunoSEQ multiplex PCR. The sample carries fewer than 350,000 clones, 80% to 90% recorded once. The material sequenced was PBMCs or T cells enriched from blood (not recorded which). The receptor set was obtained from a man in his thirties or forties who had recovered from COVID-19.

The chain is built from TRBV19 and TRBJ2-3, with a weak D call TRBD1 (5 bases). CDR3 length equals 15 residues. V was clipped by 1 base and J by 1 base, with 9 bases between them. Germline V gene lookup returns CDR1 LNHDA and CDR2 SQIVND (reference sequence). Written as DNA, the CDR3 is TGTGCCAGTAGTATAGGCCAGGGCGGCACAGATACGCAGTATTTT. It yields the protein CASSIGQGGTDTQYF.

The CDR3 region is CASSLMAGASGSDTQYF. The DNA for the CDR3 is TGTGCCAGCAGCTTAATGGCAGGGGCAAGTGGATCAGATACGCAGTATTTT. The V call is TRBV7-3, the J call TRBJ2-3; D is possibly TRBD1 (6 bases). V was clipped by 1 base and J by 4 bases, with 18 bases between them. In germline, CDR1 is SGHTA, CDR2 FQGTGA. This CDR3 region has 17 residues.

The chain recombines TRBV4-2 with TRBJ1-4; D gene ambiguous. Trimming pared 1 base from V and 0 bases from J, leaving 6 bases between. Germline lookup yields CDR1 LGHNA and CDR2 YNFKEQ. CDR3 length: 15 residues. CDR3 nucleotide sequence: TGTGCCAGCAGCCAAGGGTCAGCAACTAATGAAAAACTGTTTTTT. It encodes CASSQGSATNEKLFF.

V and J are TRBV4-1 and TRBJ1-1; D remains ambiguous. V was cut by 2 bases and J by 11 bases, with 15 bases left in between. This CDR3 is built from 13 residues. Germline V gives CDR1 MGHRA, CDR2 YSYEKL. CDR3 protein: CASSQPDSLSAFF. The CDR3 DNA follows: TGCGCCAGCAGCCAACCGGACTCGCTGAGCGCTTTCTTT.

This clone turned up a few times. The V call is TRBV2, the J call TRBJ2-7, with 9 bases fitting TRBD1. The CDR3 has 13 amino acids. Germline V CDR1 and CDR2: SNHLY, FYNNEI. V was clipped by 5 bases and J by 6 bases; unmatched bases: 5. In DNA, the CDR3 is TGTGCCAGCAGTTTCAAGACAGGGGGCGAGCAGTACTTC. It yields the protein CASSFKTGGEQYF. The whole variable domain, remainder taken from reference TRBV2 and TRBJ2-7, is EPEVTQTPSHQVTQMGQEVILRCVPISNHLYFYWYRQILGQKVEFLVSFYNNEISEKSEIFDDQFSVERPDGSNFTLKIRSTKLEDSAMYFCASSFKTGGEQYFGPGTRLTVT.

The CDR3 here is CASGDRGGPLNNEQFF. The DNA for the CDR3 is TGTGCCAGCGGCGACCGGGGGGGGCCCTTAAATAATGAGCAGTTCTTC. This chain uses TRBV5-4 with TRBJ2-1; 8 bases line up with TRBD2. Germline V lookup: CDR1 SGHNT, CDR2 YYREEE (reference sequence). V was pared by 7 bases and J by 7 bases, with 16 bases of the junction left unmatched. The CDR3 has 16 residues.

The genes are TRBV5-8 and TRBJ2-3; tentatively, D is TRBD2 (6 bases). Trimming cost V 2 bases and J 4 bases, with 20 bases left between them. Germline CDR1 SGHTS, CDR2 YDEGEE. The CDR3 has 17 residues. The chain's CDR3 is CASSFGLLLSGADTQYF. DNA for the CDR3: TGTGCCAGCAGCTTCGGGCTTCTCCTCTCGGGGGCAGATACGCAGTATTTT.

This clone has just a few counts. The chain joins TRBV9 to TRBJ1-4; TRBD1 is a possible D gene (5 bases). The ends were cut back, 1 base at V and 6 bases at J, with 13 bases in the middle. The germline CDR1 and CDR2 sequences are SGDLS and YYNGEE. The CDR3 is made up of 15 amino acids. As DNA, the CDR3 is TGTGCCAGCAGCGTAAGGGCAGGGTGGGATGAAAAACTGTTTTTT. The encoded protein is CASSVRAGWDEKLFF. Full variable domain (remainder filled in from reference TRBV9 and TRBJ1-4): DSGVTQTPKHLITATGQRVTLRCSPRSGDLSVYWYQQSLDQGLQFLIQYYNGEERAKGNILERFSAQQFPDLHSELNLSSLELGDSALYFCASSVRAGWDEKLFFGSGTQLSVL.

The rearrangement joins TRBV6-2 or TRBV6-3 to TRBJ2-7, with TRBD1 identical over 7 bases. CDR3 size: 17 residues. After removal of 5 bases from V and 1 base from J, the junction contained 14 bases not matched to a gene. CDR1 and CDR2 from the germline V gene are MNHEY and SVGEGT. CDR3 region: CASSHNRQGLNSYEQYF. As DNA, the CDR3 is TGTGCCAGCAGTCACAATCGACAGGGTCTCAATTCCTACGAGCAGTACTTC.

CDR3 region: CASMGDRATHEQYF. CDR3 bases: TGTGCCAGCATGGGGGACAGGGCGACGCACGAGCAGTACTTC. The J gene is TRBJ2-7, the V gene TRBV2, with 9 bases identical to TRBD1. The CDR3 length is 14 residues. Germline CDR1 and CDR2: SNHLY and FYNNEI. The junction had 9 bases not matched to a gene; V was cut back by 7 bases and J by 5 bases.